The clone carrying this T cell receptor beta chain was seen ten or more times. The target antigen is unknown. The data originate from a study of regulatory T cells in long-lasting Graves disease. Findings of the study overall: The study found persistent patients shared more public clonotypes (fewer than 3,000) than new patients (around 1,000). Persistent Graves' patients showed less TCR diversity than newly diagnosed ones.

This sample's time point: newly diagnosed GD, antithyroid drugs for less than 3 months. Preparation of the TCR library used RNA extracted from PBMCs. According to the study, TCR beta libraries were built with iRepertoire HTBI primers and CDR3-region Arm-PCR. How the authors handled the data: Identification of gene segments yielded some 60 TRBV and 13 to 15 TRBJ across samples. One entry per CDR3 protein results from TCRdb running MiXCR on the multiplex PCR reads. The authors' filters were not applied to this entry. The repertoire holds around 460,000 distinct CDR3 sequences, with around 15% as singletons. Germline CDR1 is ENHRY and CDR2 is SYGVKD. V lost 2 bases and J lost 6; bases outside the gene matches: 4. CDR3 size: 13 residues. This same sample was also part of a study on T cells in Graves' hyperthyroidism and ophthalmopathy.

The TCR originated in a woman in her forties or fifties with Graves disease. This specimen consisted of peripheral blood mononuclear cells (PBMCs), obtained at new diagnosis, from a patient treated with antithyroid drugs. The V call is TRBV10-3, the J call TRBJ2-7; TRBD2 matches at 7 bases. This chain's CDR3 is CAISESTSAEQYF. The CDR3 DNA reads TGTGCCATCAGTGAGAGCACTAGCGCCGAGCAGTACTTC.